Below are 20 T cell receptor beta chains sequenced from a single sample in a study of CD8+ T cells in alopecia areata. Sequencing used cDNA as its template, made by extracting RNA and reverse transcribing it. The assay was immunoSEQ multiplex PCR, and TCRdb's table has in-frame clones only and misses some. The repertoire holds 150,000 or so clones, with 50% to 65% as singletons. The sequenced sample consisted of CD4+ T cells sorted from blood. These receptors all come from a human donor in good health.

This clone appeared a few times. This sequence joins TRBV5-1 and TRBJ2-7; no firm D call. The CDR3 spans 14 residues. Germline V CDR1 and CDR2: SGHRS, YFSETQ. V lost 0 bases and J lost 0, with 7 bases in between. For the CDR3, the DNA is TGCGCCAGCAGCTTGGATAGCACCTCCTACGAGCAGTACTTC. It encodes CASSLDSTSYEQYF.

The rearrangement uses TRBV5-4 and TRBJ2-7, with TRBD1 as a possible D gene (6 bases). This CDR3 region has 14 residues. Trimming removed 4 bases at V and 1 base at J, with 12 bases between. CDR1 and CDR2 (germline): SGHNT, YYREEE (reference sequence). In DNA, the CDR3 is TGTGCCAGCAGCCGGACAGAGGGGTCCTACGAGCAGTACTTC. This encodes CASSRTEGSYEQYF.

There are a few counts of this clone. J is TRBJ2-1 and V is TRBV11-3, with a weak D call TRBD1 (5 bases). The length of the CDR3 is 12 residues. Deletions cut 5 bases from V and 6 bases from J, with 8 bases between. CDR1 and CDR2 (germline): SGHNT, YENEEA. DNA for the CDR3: TGTGCCAGCAGCCCCGACAGCAATGAGCAGTTCTTC. Residues: CASSPDSNEQFF. The variable domain in full, with the rest retrieved from reference TRBV11-3 and TRBJ2-1, is EAGVVQSPRYKIIEKKQPVAFWCNPISGHNTLYWYLQNLGQGPELLIRYENEEAVDDSQLPKDRFSAERLKGVDSTLKIQPAELGDSAVYLCASSPDSNEQFFGPGTRLTVL.

Comments on this clone: Within the sample, other DNA sequences also encode this same CDR3. The chain recombines TRBV29-1 with TRBJ2-5; no definite D call. The germline gives CDR1 SQVTM, CDR2 ANQGSEA. V was pared by 0 bases and J by 4 bases, with 0 bases between. The CDR3 is 10 residues long. CDR3 in amino acids: CSVEEETQYF. The CDR3 nucleotides read TGCAGCGTTGAAGAAGAGACCCAGTACTTC.

This sequence joins TRBV15 and TRBJ2-4, with D possibly TRBD1 on 5 matching bases. V lost 5 bases and J 0 bases, leaving 14 bases between the germline ends. The germline CDR1 and CDR2 sequences are LNHNV and YYDKDF (reference sequence). The CDR3 is made up of 16 amino acids. In DNA form, the CDR3 reads TGTGCCACCAGCGGTACAGGCAAGTCAGCCAAAAACATTCAGTACTTC. As protein: CATSGTGKSAKNIQYF.

V gene TRBV29-1 combines with J gene TRBJ2-5; D is perhaps TRBD1 or TRBD2 (6 bases each). The V end was cut by 4 bases, the J end by 5 bases, with 14 bases between. The length of the CDR3 is 13 residues. CDR1 and CDR2 from the germline V gene are SQVTM and ANQGSEA. The CDR3 DNA reads as TGCAGCGTTGGCGGGACACTCCTCGAGACCCAGTACTTC. As protein: CSVGGTLLETQYF.

This chain links TRBV6-1 with TRBJ2-1, with 7 bases aligning to TRBD1. Germline assignment: CDR1 MNHNS and CDR2 SASEGT. The CDR3 extends over 16 amino acids. J was trimmed by 5 bases and V by 3 bases; bases with no gene match: 10. The CDR3 reads CASSDSLQGWDNEQFF. The CDR3 coding sequence is TGTGCCAGCAGTGATTCCTTACAGGGGTGGGACAATGAGCAGTTCTTC.

The CDR3 DNA follows: TGTGCCTGGAGTGTATACAGCCTAGAAGAGTTCTTC. Protein product: CAWSVYSLEEFF. J is TRBJ2-1 and V is TRBV30; no reliable D call. V shed 0 bases and J shed 14 bases, with 14 bases lying between them. The CDR3 runs to 12 residues. Germline V gene lookup returns CDR1 GTSNPN and CDR2 SVGIG (reference sequence). Variable domain in full (rest from reference TRBV30 and TRBJ2-1): SQTIHQWPATLVQPVGSPLSLECTVEGTSNPNLYWYRQAAGRGLQLLFYSVGIGQISSEVPQNLSASRPQDRQFILSSKKLLLSDSGFYLCAWSVYSLEEFFGPGTRLTVL.

This chain connects TRBV5-6 to TRBJ2-5, with 7 bases lining up with TRBD1. The CDR3 covers 13 residues. Germline CDR1 SGHDT, CDR2 YYEEEE. V gave up 7 bases and J gave up 5 bases; unmatched junction bases: 8. DNA of the CDR3: TGTGCCAGCGTTCAGGGGGTCGGGGAGACCCAGTACTTC. Residues: CASVQGVGETQYF.

In its sample, this clone was seen once. The V gene is TRBV30, the J gene TRBJ1-1; no definite D call. V was trimmed by 2 bases and J by 4 bases, leaving 11 bases between them. Germline V gene lookup returns CDR1 GTSNPN and CDR2 SVGIG (reference sequence). The CDR3 covers 13 residues. The CDR3 is CAWSIPEATEAFF. The CDR3 nucleotides read TGTGCCTGGAGTATCCCCGAGGCCACTGAAGCTTTCTTT.

This clone showed up just a few times. The CDR3 sequence is CSVEPVQETQYF. DNA of the CDR3: TGCAGCGTTGAGCCCGTACAAGAGACCCAGTACTTC. V is TRBV29-1 and J is TRBJ2-5; D is unclear. Per the germline V gene, CDR1 is SQVTM and CDR2 is ANQGSEA. CDR3 length: 12 amino acids. The V end lost 3 bases, the J end lost 2 bases, and 7 bases lay between the germline ends.

The chain is built from TRBV5-1 and TRBJ2-1, with 12 positions matching TRBD2. Germline-derived CDR1 and CDR2 are SGHRS and YFSETQ. The CDR3 is 15 amino acids. The V gene end was trimmed by 2 bases and the J gene end by 10 bases; junction bases not matched to a gene: 7. CDR3: CASSFTSGRRREQFF. The CDR3 nucleotides read TGCGCCAGCAGCTTTACTAGCGGGAGGAGGCGCGAGCAGTTCTTC.

CDR3 sequence: CASRRQGLGSEQYF. The CDR3 DNA reads as TGTGCCAGCAGGAGACAGGGTTTGGGGAGCGAGCAGTACTTC. The chain employs TRBV28 and TRBJ2-7, with TRBD1 matching over 7 bases. This CDR3 is built from 14 residues. From germline, CDR1 is MDHEN and CDR2 SYDVKM. V was clipped by 6 bases and J by 6 bases; unmatched bases: 11.

The chain employs TRBV5-1 and TRBJ2-3; D is unclear. The V gene's germline CDR1 is SGHRS and CDR2 YFSETQ. This CDR3 has 14 amino acids. V lost 1 base, J lost 4 bases, and 10 bases lay in between. The CDR3 nucleotides are TGCGCCAGCAGCTTGCGCAGGCCAGCAGATACGCAGTATTTT. Its protein is CASSLRRPADTQYF. Based on the CDR3 plus reference TRBV5-1 and TRBJ2-3, the full variable domain is KAGVTQTPRYLIKTRGQQVTLSCSPISGHRSVSWYQQTPGQGLQFLFEYFSETQRNKGNFPGRFSGRQFSNSRSEMNVSTLELGDSALYLCASSLRRPADTQYFGPGTRLTVL.

This clone has only a few counts. The chain employs TRBV7-9 and TRBJ1-2; D perhaps matches TRBD1 (6 bases). The CDR3 totals 15 residues. Trimming took 1 base from V and 2 from J, leaving 11 bases between them. Germline V gives CDR1 SEHNR, CDR2 FQNEAQ (reference sequence). DNA for the CDR3: TGTGCCAGCAGCTTAGGAGGAACAGGGAACTATGGCTACACCTTC. Its translation is CASSLGGTGNYGYTF.

V and J are TRBV5-1 and TRBJ2-3; D is possibly TRBD1 (6 bases). Per germline, CDR1 SGHRS and CDR2 YFSETQ. The CDR3 runs 13 residues. V was shortened by 2 bases and J by 9 bases, with 13 bases between the two germline ends. This CDR3 is CASSFEQGSTQYF. The CDR3 DNA is TGCGCCAGCAGCTTTGAACAGGGATCGACGCAGTATTTT.

A few counts support this clone. The chain joins TRBV7-9 to TRBJ1-5; D call uncertain. This CDR3 has 14 residues. V was shortened by 1 base and J by 3 bases, with 7 bases between the two germline ends. Germline V lookup: CDR1 SEHNR, CDR2 FQNEAQ (reference sequence). CDR3 protein: CASSLDGFNQPQHF. The CDR3, as DNA: TGTGCCAGCAGCTTAGATGGGTTCAATCAGCCCCAGCATTTT.

The chain employs TRBV6-1 and TRBJ2-1; possible D gene TRBD2, 5 bases. Germline V gene data show CDR1 as MNHNS and CDR2 as SASEGT. The CDR3 contains 14 residues. V was cut by 9 bases and J by 0 bases, with 12 bases left in between. Written as DNA, the CDR3 is TGTGCCAGTAAATACGGGGACTCCTACAATGAGCAGTTCTTC. Its translation is CASKYGDSYNEQFF.

This sequence joins TRBV6-5 and TRBJ1-3, with D possibly TRBD1 on 5 matching bases. V was clipped by 0 bases and J by 0 bases, with 9 bases between them. Germline assignment: CDR1 MNHEY and CDR2 SVGAGI. The CDR3 loop spans 16 amino acids. CDR3 in amino acids: CASSYSGVASGNTIYF. In DNA, the CDR3 is TGTGCCAGCAGTTACTCAGGGGTAGCCTCTGGAAACACCATATATTTT.

The chain carries TRBV7-9 and TRBJ2-5; D not resolved. Deletions cut 5 bases from V and 3 bases from J, with 16 bases between. Germline CDR1 and CDR2: SEHNR and FQNEAQ (reference sequence). CDR3 length: 15 amino acids. The CDR3 spells CASSRNRAAEETQYF. CDR3 DNA: TGTGCCAGCAGCCGCAACCGGGCCGCCGAAGAGACCCAGTACTTC.